The TCR beta chain under discussion was sequenced for a study of OX40 agonist ivuxolimab in advanced cancers. Study overall: Partial responses were seen in three patients, one with hepatocellular carcinoma and two with cutaneous melanoma.

This clone was observed a single time. Its antigen remains unknown. Per the germline V gene, CDR1 is SNHLY and CDR2 is FYNNEI. This CDR3 has 14 amino acids. V shed 2 bases and J shed 12 bases, with 17 bases lying between them. The study, taken as a whole, reports: Among patients with partial responses at 0.1-3.0 mg/kg, clonal expansion was among the lowest.

Only in-frame clones appear in the TCRdb table, and some are missing; sequencing was by immunoSEQ multiplex PCR. This table holds tens of thousands of clones, less than 90% found once. J is TRBJ2-1 and V is TRBV2; D assignment may be TRBD1 or TRBD2 (5 bases each). This specimen consisted of CD4+ or CD8+ T cells sorted from blood, obtained in a trial of the OX40 agonist ivuxolimab. The clonotype comes from an adult with an advanced solid tumor such as melanoma, head and neck, liver or kidney cancer. The CDR3: CASSEIGTSLRQFF. In DNA form, the CDR3 reads TGTGCCAGCAGTGAAATAGGGACCAGCCTTCGGCAGTTCTTC.